These 15 T cell receptor beta chains were all obtained from the same sample, sequenced in a study of molecular identifiers for immune sequencing clone quantification. TCRdb re-analysed the PCR reads in MiXCR, keeping a single row per CDR3 protein. Of about 300,000 distinct CDR3 sequences in the sample, 20% to 25% were seen once. The sequenced material came from naive CD8+ T cells from blood, with Jurkat cell RNA spiked in. Subset described: FACS-sorted CD8+CD4-CCR7+CD45RA+ naive T cells. These receptors were taken from a human donor in good health. Some libraries in this study had Jurkat cell RNA spiked in.

There are many counts of this clonotype. This chain joins TRBV30 and TRBJ2-1; 8 bases agree with TRBD2. V shed 1 base, J shed 8 bases, and the junction held 13 bases outside the gene matches. The CDR3 is made up of 16 amino acids. The germline CDR1 and CDR2 sequences are GTSNPN and SVGIG (reference sequence). The CDR3 DNA reads as TGTGCCTGGAGTGGCGGGGGGCCCATTTTAGGAGATGAGCAGTTCTTC. It specifies CAWSGGGPILGDEQFF.

This clonotype came up once. Since a much larger clone is just one base distant, this may be a read error. This chain connects TRBV9 to TRBJ2-7; D call uncertain. This CDR3 comprises 10 residues. Germline V gene sequence: CDR1 SGDLS, CDR2 YYNGEE. CDR3 bases: TGTGCCCGCAAAAGTTACGAGCAGCACTTC. This gives the protein CARKSYEQHF.

This rearrangement joins TRBV28 to TRBJ2-7; D assignment may be TRBD1 or TRBD2 (5 bases each). V was clipped by 5 bases and J by 0 bases, with 11 bases between them. Germline lookup yields CDR1 MDHEN and CDR2 SYDVKM. This CDR3 region has 14 residues. CDR3 DNA sequence: TGTGCCAGCAGTACCGCCGGGACCTCCTACGAGCAGTACTTC. Protein product: CASSTAGTSYEQYF.

This clonotype was seen ten or more times. This chain joins TRBV15 and TRBJ2-4, with D tentatively TRBD1 (5 bases). The CDR3 consists of 15 residues. Trimming left V 0 bases short and J 1 base short, with 7 bases between. Per germline, CDR1 LNHNV and CDR2 YYDKDF (reference sequence). The CDR3 region is CATSRDRAAKNIQYF. In DNA form, the CDR3 reads TGTGCCACCAGCAGAGACAGGGCGGCCAAAAACATTCAGTACTTC. Based on the CDR3 plus reference TRBV15 and TRBJ2-4, the full variable domain is DAMVIQNPRYQVTQFGKPVTLSCSQTLNHNVMYWYQQKSSQAPKLLFHYYDKDFNNEADTPDNFQSRRPNTSFCFLDIRSPGLGDTAMYLCATSRDRAAKNIQYFGAGTRLSVL.

This clonotype was seen more than once but under ten times. This may stem from a read error, because a much larger clone lies one nucleotide away. The chain links TRBV11-2 to TRBJ1-2; D remains ambiguous. Germline-derived CDR1 and CDR2 are SGHAT and FQNNGV. CDR3 size: 13 residues. V lost 4 bases, J lost 1 base, and 7 bases lay in between. This CDR3 is CASSSGSNYGYTF. In DNA, the CDR3 is TGTGCCAGCAGCTCAGGAAGTAACTATGGCTACACCTTC.

This chain joins TRBV3-1 and TRBJ2-3; possible D gene TRBD1, 5 bases. Trimming pared 1 base from V and 6 bases from J, leaving 11 bases between. This CDR3 spans 14 amino acids. Germline loops: CDR1 LGHDT, CDR2 YNNKEL (reference sequence). CDR3 sequence (DNA): TGTGCCAGCAGCCAAGTAGGGGAAGGCGATACGCAGTATTTT. This gives the protein CASSQVGEGDTQYF.

About this clonotype: A read error may explain this, as a much larger clone is one base away. The chain couples TRBV20-1 to TRBJ2-7; 14 bases match TRBD2. With V trimmed by 6 bases and J by 5 bases, 6 bases remained unmatched. CDR3 length: 14 residues. CDR1 is DFQATT and CDR2 is SNEGSKA in the germline V gene (reference sequence). This CDR3 reads CSAEGLAGVHEQYF. CDR3 nucleotides: TGCAGTGCGGAGGGACTAGCGGGAGTGCACGAGCAGTACTTC.

There are many counts of this clonotype. CDR3 in DNA: TGTGCCAGCAGCTTTGGTAACGCGGGAGGGAGGTACGAGCAGTACTTC. Protein sequence: CASSFGNAGGRYEQYF. The chain has TRBV7-2 and TRBJ2-7, with 9 bases that match TRBD2. V dropped 3 bases and J dropped 4; count of bases not matched to a gene: 10. CDR1 and CDR2 from the germline V gene are SGHTA and FQGNSA. This CDR3 is 16 amino acids long.

This clonotype has at least ten counts. The chain has TRBV2 and TRBJ2-3, with 9 bases that match TRBD1. Trimming took 4 bases from V and 1 from J; bases not matched to a gene: 3. The CDR3 runs 15 residues. The germline CDR1 and CDR2 sequences are SNHLY and FYNNEI. CDR3 residues: CASSGWDRGTDTQYF. CDR3 DNA sequence: TGTGCCAGCAGTGGATGGGACAGGGGCACAGATACGCAGTATTTT. The entire variable domain, with the rest obtained from reference TRBV2 and TRBJ2-3, is as follows: EPEVTQTPSHQVTQMGQEVILRCVPISNHLYFYWYRQILGQKVEFLVSFYNNEISEKSEIFDDQFSVERPDGSNFTLKIRSTKLEDSAMYFCASSGWDRGTDTQYFGPGTRLTVL.

As for this clonotype: A much larger clone sits a single nucleotide away, making a read error possible. The V and J genes are TRBV19 and TRBJ1-2, with a possible D match to TRBD1 (5 bases). The germline V gene encodes CDR1 LNHDA and CDR2 SQIVND (reference sequence). The CDR3 is made up of 15 amino acids. The CDR3 DNA sequence: TGTGCCAGTAGTCCCCAGGGTGTAGGTAACTATAGCTACACCTTC. It translates to CASSPQGVGNYSYTF.

As regards this clonotype: One base away lies a much larger clone, so this may be a sequencing read error. The rearrangement uses TRBV4-1 and TRBJ1-1, with D unclear. V was pared by 1 base and J by 0 bases, with 21 bases between. This CDR3 has 19 amino acids. Germline lookup yields CDR1 MGHRA and CDR2 YSYEKL. The CDR3 region has the DNA TGCGCCAGCAGCCAAGCGGGAAGGGTCGGAGCCTTCATGAACACTGAAGCTTTCTTT. It encodes CASSQAGRVGAFMNTEAFF.

This clonotype was observed many times. The chain uses TRBV27 and TRBJ2-3, with 10 nucleotides matching TRBD2. The V gene end was trimmed by 6 bases and the J gene end by 1 base; junction bases not matched to a gene: 4. Germline CDR1 is MNHEY and CDR2 is SMNVEV (reference sequence). The CDR3 has 15 residues. CDR3 in amino acids: CASSPGTSGTDTQYF. The CDR3 region has the DNA TGTGCCAGCAGCCCCGGGACTAGCGGCACAGATACGCAGTATTTT.

This clonotype was recorded many times. V gene TRBV29-1 combines with J gene TRBJ2-3; 10 bases line up with TRBD2. CDR1 and CDR2 from the germline V gene are SQVTM and ANQGSEA. This CDR3 contains 14 residues. V dropped 6 bases and J dropped 3; count of bases not matched to a gene: 6. In DNA, the CDR3 is TGCAGCGTAGTCCTAGCGGGGGAGACAGATACGCAGTATTTT. Its translation is CSVVLAGETDTQYF.

This clonotype was observed at least ten times. The chain combines TRBV11-2 with TRBJ2-7; TRBD1 matches 7 bases. The germline gives CDR1 SGHAT, CDR2 FQNNGV. This CDR3 has 16 residues. Germline trimming cut 1 base from V and 2 bases from J; bases unmatched to any gene: 8. CDR3 in amino acids: CASSLGPTGVAYEQYF. In nucleotides, the CDR3 is TGTGCCAGCAGCTTAGGCCCCACAGGGGTTGCCTACGAGCAGTACTTC.

This rearrangement joins TRBV12-3 or TRBV12-4 to TRBJ2-3; no reliable D call. V dropped 5 bases and J dropped 3 bases, with 6 bases sitting between them. The CDR3 spans 12 residues. The CDR3 reads CASSEHTDTQYF. The CDR3 nucleotides are TGTGCCAGCAGTGAACATACAGATACGCAGTATTTT.